This TCR beta chain derives from a study of T cell changes during pregnancy in multiple sclerosis. The repertoire was sequenced with immunoSEQ multiplex PCR; TCRdb's copy has only in-frame clones and lacks some. The sample has roughly 100,000 clones; around 94% are singletons. Germline V gene data show CDR1 as MDHEN and CDR2 as SYDVKM. The trim removed 10 bases at V and 5 bases at J, leaving 12 bases unmatched. The length of the CDR3 is 14 residues. Sequencing was performed on peripheral blood, taken after pregnancy. The clonotype was recovered from a female donor with multiple sclerosis, enrolled in a pregnancy study. The rearrangement links TRBV28 to TRBJ2-5; TRBD1 matches at 8 bases. This CDR3 reads CATNRQGPLETQYF. The CDR3 DNA is TGTGCCACCAATCGACAGGGGCCTTTGGAGACCCAGTACTTC. Full variable domain (rest looked up from reference TRBV28 and TRBJ2-5): DVKVTQSSRYLVKRTGEKVFLECVQDMDHENMFWYRQDPGLGLRLIYFSYDVKMKEKGDIPEGYSVSREKKERFSLILESASTNQTSMYLCATNRQGPLETQYFGPGTRLLVL.